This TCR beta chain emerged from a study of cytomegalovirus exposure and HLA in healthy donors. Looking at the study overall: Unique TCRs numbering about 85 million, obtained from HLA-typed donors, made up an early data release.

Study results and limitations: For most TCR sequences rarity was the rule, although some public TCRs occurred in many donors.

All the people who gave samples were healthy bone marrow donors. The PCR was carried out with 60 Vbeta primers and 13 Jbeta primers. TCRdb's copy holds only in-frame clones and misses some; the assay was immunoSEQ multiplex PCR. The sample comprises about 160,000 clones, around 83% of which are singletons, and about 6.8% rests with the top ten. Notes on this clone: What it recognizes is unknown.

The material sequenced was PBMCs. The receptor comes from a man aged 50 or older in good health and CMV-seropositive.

The CDR3 DNA reads TGTGCCAGCTCACCCACCGGGACAGGGGGCGATGGCTACACCTTC. It codes for CASSPTGTGGDGYTF. This sequence joins TRBV18 and TRBJ1-2, with 12 bases lining up with TRBD1. CDR1 is KGHSH and CDR2 is LQKENI in the germline V gene. Losses at the gene ends were 3 bases for V and 6 bases for J; bases not matched to a gene: 5. This CDR3 contains 15 residues.